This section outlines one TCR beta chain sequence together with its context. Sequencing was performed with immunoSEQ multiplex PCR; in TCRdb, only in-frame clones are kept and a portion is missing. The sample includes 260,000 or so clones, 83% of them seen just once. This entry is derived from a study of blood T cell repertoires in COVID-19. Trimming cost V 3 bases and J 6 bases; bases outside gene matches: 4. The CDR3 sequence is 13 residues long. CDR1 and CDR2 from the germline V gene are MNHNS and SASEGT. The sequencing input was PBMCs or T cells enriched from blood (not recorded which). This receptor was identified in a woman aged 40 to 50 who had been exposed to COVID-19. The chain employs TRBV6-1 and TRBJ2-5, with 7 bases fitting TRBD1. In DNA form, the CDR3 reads TGTGCCAGCAGTGAGTCGGACAGGCAGACCCAGTACTTC. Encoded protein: CASSESDRQTQYF.